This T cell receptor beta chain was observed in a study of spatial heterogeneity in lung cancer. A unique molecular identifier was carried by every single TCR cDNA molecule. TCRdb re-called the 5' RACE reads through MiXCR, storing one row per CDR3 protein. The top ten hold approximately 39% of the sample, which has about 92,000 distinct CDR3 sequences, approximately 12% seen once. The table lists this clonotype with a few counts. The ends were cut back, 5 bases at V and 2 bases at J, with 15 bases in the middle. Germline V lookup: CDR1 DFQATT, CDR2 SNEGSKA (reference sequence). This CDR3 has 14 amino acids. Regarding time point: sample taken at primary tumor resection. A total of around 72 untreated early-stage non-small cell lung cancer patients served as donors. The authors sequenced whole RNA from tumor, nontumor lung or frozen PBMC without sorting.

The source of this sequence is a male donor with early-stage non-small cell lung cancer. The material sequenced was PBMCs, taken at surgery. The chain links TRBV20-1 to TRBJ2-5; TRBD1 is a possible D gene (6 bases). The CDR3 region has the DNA TGCAGTGCTTACATCCACCAGGGGCAAGAGACCCAGTACTTC. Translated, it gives CSAYIHQGQETQYF.